This T cell receptor (beta chain) comes out of a study of CD8+ T cells in alopecia areata. The CDR3 has 13 amino acids. From germline, CDR1 is LNHNV and CDR2 YYDKDF (reference sequence). The V end lost 0 bases, the J end lost 8 bases, and 9 bases lay between the germline ends. Of note for this clone: Its specificity is unknown.

Extraction and reverse transcription of RNA yielded cDNA as the sequencing template. Only in-frame clones appear in the TCRdb table, and some are missing; sequencing was by immunoSEQ multiplex PCR. The sample records about 200,000 clones, roughly three fifths being singletons. General observations from the study: Possibly because of HLA-related factors, TCR sharing was less clear across patients than in mice. Especially in alopecia totalis/universalis, lesional scalp showed greater clonality than normal scalp did.

This receptor was identified in a human donor in good health. The sequencing sample was made of CD8+ T cells sorted from blood. The rearrangement joins TRBV15 to TRBJ2-3; tentative D call: TRBD2 (5 bases). This CDR3 reads CATSRDSAGTQYF. The CDR3 DNA follows: TGTGCCACCAGCAGAGATTCGGCGGGTACGCAGTATTTT. Full variable domain (remainder filled in from reference TRBV15 and TRBJ2-3): DAMVIQNPRYQVTQFGKPVTLSCSQTLNHNVMYWYQQKSSQAPKLLFHYYDKDFNNEADTPDNFQSRRPNTSFCFLDIRSPGLGDTAMYLCATSRDSAGTQYFGPGTRLTVL.